This T cell receptor beta chain emerged from a study of blood T cell repertoires in COVID-19. Authors' analysis steps: Estimates of nucleated cell counts were drawn from the amplification of reference gene primers. Clones were sequenced by immunoSEQ multiplex PCR, and TCRdb holds only the in-frame ones, with some missing. From that table come the V and J calls and clone size; the DNA was used to work out D and trimming. There are a few hundred thousand clones in the sample; 88% occur only once, and around 1.6% lies in the top ten. The CDR3 has 14 residues. Trimming stripped 4 bases from V and 0 bases from J, with 9 bases between. Germline V gives CDR1 MDHEN, CDR2 SYDVKM.

J is TRBJ1-1 and V is TRBV28; D unclear. The sequence was obtained from a man aged 65 to 79 with acute or convalescent COVID-19. Input material: peripheral blood. Here the CDR3 DNA reads TGTGCCAGCAGTTCGCCCGGTTTGAACACTGAAGCTTTCTTT. Translating gives CASSSPGLNTEAFF. The full variable domain, rest sourced from reference TRBV28 and TRBJ1-1, is DVKVTQSSRYLVKRTGEKVFLECVQDMDHENMFWYRQDPGLGLRLIYFSYDVKMKEKGDIPEGYSVSREKKERFSLILESASTNQTSMYLCASSSPGLNTEAFFGQGTRLTVV.